These 32 T cell receptor beta chains share one sample of origin, sequenced in a study of blood T cell repertoires in COVID-19. Method: immunoSEQ multiplex PCR; TCRdb's copy keeps in-frame clones and lacks some. This sample carries 70,000 to 90,000 clones, approximately 85% of them seen once, and the ten largest clones take roughly 29%. The sequenced material came from peripheral blood. The source is a man aged 45 to 65 with acute or convalescent COVID-19.

The chain combines TRBV6-5 with TRBJ2-7, with TRBD2 matching 8 bases. The germline CDR1 and CDR2 sequences are MNHEY and SVGAGI. The CDR3 is 15 residues long. Germline trimming cut 0 bases from V and 3 bases from J; bases unmatched to any gene: 4. CDR3 region: CASSYSLAGGYEQYF. The CDR3 DNA is TGTGCCAGCAGTTACTCCTTGGCGGGGGGCTACGAGCAGTACTTC.

The chain uses TRBV12-5 and TRBJ2-7, with D perhaps TRBD1 (5 bases). Trimming left V 3 bases short and J 0 bases short, with 6 bases between. Germline assignment: CDR1 LGHNT and CDR2 FRNRAP. The CDR3 runs 13 residues. This CDR3 is CASGLDSSYEQYF. The CDR3 bases are TGTGCTAGTGGTTTAGACAGCTCCTACGAGCAGTACTTC.

The chain is built from TRBV5-1 and TRBJ1-3, with D possibly being TRBD1 (5 bases). The CDR3 spans 15 residues. The V and J ends lost 4 bases and 3 bases respectively, with 14 bases between them. Germline lookup yields CDR1 SGHRS and CDR2 YFSETQ. CDR3 loop: CASSPAGGLGNTIYF. The DNA of the CDR3 is TGCGCCAGCAGCCCGGCCGGGGGACTTGGAAACACCATATATTTT.

The V call is TRBV13, the J call TRBJ2-7, with 7 bases aligning to TRBD1. The V gene end was trimmed by 0 bases and the J gene end by 5 bases; junction bases not matched to a gene: 4. Germline V gene sequence: CDR1 PRHDT, CDR2 FYEKMQ (reference sequence). There are 14 residues in the CDR3. CDR3 coding DNA: TGTGCCAGCAGCTTAGGCCGGACAGGCAACGAGCAGTACTTC. Its protein product is CASSLGRTGNEQYF.

The genes are TRBV5-1 and TRBJ2-1, with D maybe TRBD2 (7 bases). Between the trimmed V and J ends, which lost 0 bases and 9 bases, there was a span of 10 bases. Germline CDR1 and CDR2: SGHRS and YFSETQ. The CDR3 covers 13 residues. The CDR3: CASSLAGGREQFF. The CDR3 region has the DNA TGCGCCAGCAGCTTGGCGGGGGGCCGTGAGCAGTTCTTC. The entire variable domain, with the rest obtained from reference TRBV5-1 and TRBJ2-1, is as follows: KAGVTQTPRYLIKTRGQQVTLSCSPISGHRSVSWYQQTPGQGLQFLFEYFSETQRNKGNFPGRFSGRQFSNSRSEMNVSTLELGDSALYLCASSLAGGREQFFGPGTRLTVL.

This clone was observed a single time. The chain has TRBV4-1 and TRBJ1-1, with unresolved D. Germline V gene data show CDR1 as MGHRA and CDR2 as YSYEKL. Trimming pared 0 bases from V and 1 base from J, leaving 3 bases between. The CDR3 has 13 residues. The DNA for the CDR3 is TGCGCCAGCAGCCAAGACAGGAACACTGAAGCTTTCTTT. This encodes CASSQDRNTEAFF.

This clone has only one observation. The chain carries TRBV9 and TRBJ2-1, with TRBD1 identical over 9 bases. Trimming cost V 4 bases and J 7 bases; bases outside gene matches: 15. The CDR3 is 17 residues long. CDR1 and CDR2 from the germline V gene are SGDLS and YYNGEE. This chain's CDR3 is CASSQGGGTGTRNEQFF. The CDR3 DNA is TGTGCCAGCAGCCAAGGGGGCGGGACAGGGACCAGGAATGAGCAGTTCTTC.

The J gene is TRBJ2-7, the V gene TRBV6-2 or TRBV6-3, with 7 bases fitting TRBD2. Germline lookup yields CDR1 MNHEY and CDR2 SVGEGT. V was pared by 6 bases and J by 1 base, with 12 bases of the junction left unmatched. CDR3 length: 16 residues. The CDR3 is CASSPFTLGGSYEQYF. Written as DNA, the CDR3 is TGTGCCAGCAGCCCTTTCACTCTGGGGGGGTCCTACGAGCAGTACTTC.

The chain has TRBV6-1 and TRBJ2-5; a weak D match, TRBD2 (6 bases). Looked up from germline, CDR1 is MNHNS and CDR2 is SASEGT. CDR3 size: 15 residues. V was shortened by 1 base and J by 5 bases, with 14 bases between the two germline ends. The CDR3 coding sequence is TGTGCCAGCAGTGAAGGTGTCGGGGGTCCCGAGACCCAGTACTTC. This sequence encodes CASSEGVGGPETQYF.

This clone came up once. The rearrangement joins TRBV5-1 to TRBJ1-6, with TRBD1 as a possible D gene (5 bases). The CDR3 spans 15 residues. The germline V gene has CDR1 SGHRS and CDR2 YFSETQ. Trimming removed 4 bases from V and 7 bases from J, with 15 bases in between. The CDR3 DNA sequence: TGCGCCAGCAGCATTGGTGGGGGACTGAATTCACCCCTCCACTTT. Translated, it gives CASSIGGGLNSPLHF.

The chain uses TRBV21-1 and TRBJ1-3; the D call of TRBD1 is as the table states it, not checked on the DNA. TRBV21-1 is labeled a pseudogene. CDR3 length: 14 amino acids. CDR3 sequence reads: CASTTGGGGNTIYF. The CDR3 DNA reads as TGTGCCAGCACCACAGGGGGTGGTGGAAACACCATATATTTT.

The sample holds one count of this clone. V is TRBV7-3 and J is TRBJ2-7, with D possibly being TRBD2 (7 bases). Trimming stripped 5 bases from V and 0 bases from J, with 17 bases between. The CDR3 extends over 16 amino acids. Germline V gives CDR1 SGHTA, CDR2 FQGTGA. CDR3 bases: TGTGCCAGCAGCCCTCGGGCGGGGGCAAACTCCTACGAGCAGTACTTC. This sequence encodes CASSPRAGANSYEQYF. The variable domain in full, with the rest retrieved from reference TRBV7-3 and TRBJ2-7, is GAGVSQTPSNKVTEKGKYVELRCDPISGHTALYWYRQSLGQGPEFLIYFQGTGAADDSGLPNDRFFAVRPEGSVSTLKIQRTERGDSAVYLCASSPRAGANSYEQYFGPGTRLTVT.

J is TRBJ2-7 and V is TRBV5-8; tentatively, D is TRBD1 (6 bases). The CDR3 contains 12 residues. V lost 5 bases and J 2 bases, leaving 8 bases between the germline ends. The germline V gene encodes CDR1 SGHTS and CDR2 YDEGEE. The CDR3: CASSTGPYEQYF. The CDR3 DNA follows: TGTGCCAGCAGTACAGGGCCCTACGAGCAGTACTTC.

The V and J genes are TRBV3-1 (or the pseudogene TRBV3-2) and TRBJ1-4; D is possibly TRBD1 (5 bases). Trimming pared 1 base from V and 10 bases from J, leaving 7 bases between. The CDR3 extends over 12 amino acids. Per the germline V gene, CDR1 is LGHDT and CDR2 is YNNKEL (reference sequence). CDR3 nucleotides: TGTGCCAGCAGCCAAGGGAGGGGAAAACTGTTTTTT. The encoded protein is CASSQGRGKLFF.

This rearrangement joins TRBV11-1 to TRBJ2-5, with 13 bases aligning to TRBD2. From germline, CDR1 is SGHAT and CDR2 FQDESV (reference sequence). The V gene end was trimmed by 5 bases and the J gene end by 7 bases; junction bases not matched to a gene: 7. CDR3 length: 15 amino acids. The CDR3 reads CASSQGLAGRGTQYF. The CDR3 bases are TGTGCCAGCAGCCAGGGACTAGCGGGACGGGGGACCCAGTACTTC.

The chain carries TRBV12-3 or TRBV12-4 and TRBJ2-4; 7 bases align to TRBD2. The CDR3 extends over 13 amino acids. The V and J ends lost 5 bases and 8 bases, in that order; junction bases with no gene match: 6. CDR3 DNA: TGTGCCAGCAGTCTTGGGGGGGTAGACATTCAGTACTTC. It is translated as CASSLGGVDIQYF.

This rearrangement joins TRBV19 to TRBJ2-7; 9 nucleotides align to TRBD1. Germline V CDR1 and CDR2: LNHDA, SQIVND (reference sequence). The J segment lost 0 bases and the V segment lost 4 bases, leaving 1 base of the junction unmatched. This CDR3 is 14 amino acids long. The CDR3: CASSRQGVSYEQYF. CDR3 nucleotides: TGTGCCAGTAGTAGACAGGGGGTCTCCTACGAGCAGTACTTC.

This clone was observed a handful of times. J is TRBJ1-2 and V is TRBV30; TRBD1 agrees at 8 bases. J lost 3 bases, V lost 2 bases, and 2 bases had no gene match. This CDR3 spans 13 amino acids. Germline values: CDR1 GTSNPN, CDR2 SVGIG (reference sequence). In DNA form, the CDR3 reads TGTGCCTGGAGTTCGACAGGGGACTATGGCTACACCTTC. It codes for CAWSSTGDYGYTF. Combining the CDR3 with reference TRBV30 and TRBJ1-2 gives the whole variable domain SQTIHQWPATLVQPVGSPLSLECTVEGTSNPNLYWYRQAAGRGLQLLFYSVGIGQISSEVPQNLSASRPQDRQFILSSKKLLLSDSGFYLCAWSSTGDYGYTFGSGTRLTVV.

This clone was detected only a few times. The rearrangement uses TRBV18 and TRBJ2-1; 9 positions agree with TRBD1. Per the germline V gene, CDR1 is KGHSH and CDR2 is LQKENI. With 1 base clipped from V and 2 bases from J, the junction kept 3 bases outside the gene matches. This CDR3 is built from 16 residues. The CDR3 DNA is TGTGCCAGCTCACCACTGGACAGGGGAGCCTACAATGAGCAGTTCTTC. It yields the protein CASSPLDRGAYNEQFF.

This chain uses TRBV12-5 with TRBJ2-3; maybe TRBD2 (5 bases). CDR3 size: 13 residues. V was clipped by 0 bases and J by 5 bases, with 6 bases between them. Per germline, CDR1 LGHNT and CDR2 FRNRAP. The CDR3 DNA reads as TGTGCTAGTGGTTTGGTCGGGATAGATACGCAGTATTTT. It encodes CASGLVGIDTQYF.

This clone was observed a single time. V gene TRBV29-1 combines with J gene TRBJ1-2; TRBD1 might be the D (5 bases). CDR3 length: 13 residues. The germline gives CDR1 SQVTM, CDR2 ANQGSEA. V was clipped by 3 bases and J by 4 bases, with 12 bases between them. As DNA, the CDR3 is TGCAGCGTTGACTCCGGACACTTCTATGGCTACACCTTC. It yields the protein CSVDSGHFYGYTF.

The rearrangement joins TRBV4-1 to TRBJ2-7, with 10 bases aligning to TRBD1. J gave up 5 bases and V 1 base, and 5 bases lay outside the gene matches. The CDR3 has 15 residues. Per germline, CDR1 MGHRA and CDR2 YSYEKL. The CDR3 bases are TGCGCCAGCAGCCAAGGGACAGGGGGTAATAACGAGCAGTACTTC. Protein: CASSQGTGGNNEQYF.

V is TRBV7-9 and J is TRBJ2-5; D not certain. The CDR3 sequence is 13 residues long. Looked up from germline, CDR1 is SEHNR and CDR2 is FQNEAQ (reference sequence). Trimming removed 1 base at V and 1 base at J, with 4 bases between. The CDR3: CASSLVLQETQYF. The CDR3 DNA follows: TGTGCCAGCAGCTTAGTACTCCAAGAGACCCAGTACTTC. The entire variable domain, with the rest obtained from reference TRBV7-9 and TRBJ2-5, is as follows: DTGVSQNPRHKITKRGQNVTFRCDPISEHNRLYWYRQTLGQGPEFLTYFQNEAQLEKSRLLSDRFSAERPKGSFSTLEIQRTEQGDSAMYLCASSLVLQETQYFGPGTRLLVL.

The rearrangement joins TRBV24-1 to TRBJ1-2; D is unclear. This CDR3 is built from 13 residues. Germline V gene data show CDR1 as KGHDR and CDR2 as SFDVKD. Trimming removed 3 bases from V and 4 bases from J, with 8 bases in between. The CDR3 protein is CATSDGLGYGYTF. The CDR3 region has the DNA TGTGCCACCAGTGATGGGCTGGGCTATGGCTACACCTTC.

V and J are TRBV3-1 (or the pseudogene TRBV3-2) and TRBJ1-6; D remains unclear. Trimming left V 3 bases short and J 7 bases short, with 16 bases between. The CDR3 is 16 amino acids. Germline V gives CDR1 LGHDT, CDR2 YNNKEL (reference sequence). For the CDR3, the DNA is TGTGCCAGCAGCCACTCCGGGTCCCCGGGGAATTCACCCCTCCACTTT. This sequence encodes CASSHSGSPGNSPLHF.

The rearrangement uses TRBV5-1 and TRBJ2-5; a possible D gene is TRBD1 (6 bases). CDR1 SGHRS and CDR2 YFSETQ come from the germline V gene. Trimming removed 4 bases at V and 2 bases at J, with 12 bases between. This CDR3 comprises 14 residues. CDR3 residues: CASSTRTEQETQYF. CDR3 sequence (DNA): TGCGCCAGCAGCACAAGGACAGAACAAGAGACCCAGTACTTC.

The rearrangement links TRBV2 to TRBJ2-1; no clear D. Trimming stripped 6 bases from V and 7 bases from J, with 16 bases between. CDR3 length: 14 amino acids. Germline loops: CDR1 SNHLY, CDR2 FYNNEI. CDR3 loop: CASRESTANNEQFF. The CDR3 DNA is TGTGCCAGCAGGGAGAGTACCGCCAATAATGAGCAGTTCTTC.

This chain joins TRBV27 and TRBJ2-1, with 10 positions matching TRBD2. The CDR3 runs to 15 residues. Per the germline V gene, CDR1 is MNHEY and CDR2 is SMNVEV (reference sequence). V lost 6 bases to trimming and J lost 3 bases; unmatched junction nucleotides: 5. For the CDR3, the DNA is TGTGCCAGCAGGGAAACTAGCGGGGTCTACAATGAGCAGTTCTTC. Translation gives CASRETSGVYNEQFF.

The chain joins TRBV25-1 to TRBJ1-6; 9 nucleotides match TRBD1. Germline V CDR1 and CDR2: MGHDK, SYGVNS. The CDR3 totals 18 residues. After removal of 6 bases from V and 9 bases from J, the junction contained 18 bases not matched to a gene. The CDR3 bases are TGTGCCAGCAGAGATACCCCGGGACAGGGAAGGGTGGGTTCACCCCTCCACTTT. The encoded protein is CASRDTPGQGRVGSPLHF.

The chain carries TRBV15 and TRBJ1-5; 7 bases align to TRBD1. The CDR3 contains 16 residues. V lost 0 bases, J lost 7 bases, and 9 bases stayed unmatched. Germline loops: CDR1 LNHNV, CDR2 YYDKDF (reference sequence). The DNA of the CDR3 is TGTGCCACCAGCAGAGAGGGACAGCCGATAGACCAGCCCCAGCATTTT. It encodes CATSREGQPIDQPQHF.

The genes are TRBV2 and TRBJ2-7; 8 bases map to TRBD1. The CDR3 runs to 13 residues. With 5 bases clipped from V and 2 bases from J, the junction kept 2 bases outside the gene matches. The V gene's germline CDR1 is SNHLY and CDR2 FYNNEI. DNA of the CDR3: TGTGCCAGCAGTCCAGGGGGCACCTACGAGCAGTACTTC. Its protein product is CASSPGGTYEQYF.

The J gene is TRBJ1-5, the V gene TRBV7-6, with 7 nucleotides matching TRBD1. The J segment lost 11 bases and the V segment lost 6 bases, leaving 7 bases of the junction unmatched. This CDR3 comprises 12 residues. Germline CDR1 reads SGHVS; CDR2 reads FNYEAQ. Written as DNA, the CDR3 is TGTGCCAGCAGTCGGACAGGTGAGGCCCAGCATTTT. It is translated as CASSRTGEAQHF.